This T cell receptor (beta chain) was retrieved from a study of T cells in Graves' hyperthyroidism and ophthalmopathy. Notes on the study in general: Ophthalmopathy could be told apart from stable hyperthyroidism with a 13 V-J model. The model identified upcoming ophthalmopathy a median about six months ahead of onset.

Amplified TCR beta CDR3 regions derived from RNA transcripts. TCR CDR3 regions were first amplified by RT-PCR with HTBI primers. TCRdb processed the multiplex PCR reads anew with MiXCR; each CDR3 protein has one entry. The sample consists of 450,000 to 500,000 distinct CDR3 sequences, 20% to 25% of them appearing once. V was pared by 4 bases and J by 0 bases, with 10 bases between. Germline CDR1 reads SGHNT; CDR2 reads YYREEE (reference sequence). The CDR3 covers 14 residues. Notes on this clonotype: Its antigen is undetermined.

The rearrangement joins TRBV5-4 to TRBJ2-5; possibly TRBD1 or TRBD2 for D (5 bases each). The TCR was taken from a woman between 65 and 79 years old with Graves' ophthalmopathy. Source material: blood. As DNA, the CDR3 is TGTGCCAGCAGCCAACAGGACTACCAAGAGACCCAGTACTTC. Protein product: CASSQQDYQETQYF.